This T cell receptor beta chain is from a study of long-term antiretroviral therapy in people with HIV (dated by TCRdb to 2022 to 2024). About the investigation overall: Collection of the earliest samples took place about a decade ahead of the 2015 WHO recommendation for immediate ART, at a time when ART was typically delayed until CD4 counts fell. A retrospective serial study tested whether ART initiation and durable HIV suppression were associated with changes in peripheral blood TRB repertoire composition and diversity. Among the 25 to 35 participants with HIV, around ten were female. No cross-contamination during QIAcube processing turned up in test extractions that ran a monoclonal T-cell line alongside 25 to 35 polyclonal samples. A total of 150 to 200 cryopreserved PBMC samples came from approximately 30 adults with confirmed HIV infection and were collected serially over a mean of about 6 years (range 1-12).

Inclusion was restricted to participants for whom at least one PBMC sample before ART initiation and at least two post-ART samples were available. Every participant with HIV received treatment in the United States of America. Cryopreserved samples of about 0.95-11 million PBMC were thawed and washed before DNA extraction. At the time of the earliest PBMC sample, participants with HIV were aged between roughly 23 and 60 years. Per participant, PBMC samples came from 1-4 timepoints prior to ART initiation and 2-8 timepoints following ART initiation, for a median of 7 samples. For every participant, serial HIV viral load, CD4+ T-cell count, ART history and demographic data were obtained. Using a Qiagen kit on a QIAcube, genomic DNA was extracted from unsorted PBMC, with samples processed in batches of 12. The research as a whole found: The samples were dated from about 2004 to 2017, and the ART regimens that were used may be less effective than current ART regimens. No data were available on ART adherence, viral resistance or therapy changes, limiting inferences about post-ART repertoire changes. Expanded TRB clones identified before ART initiation dominated the repertoire across all time points, though the dominance fluctuated and decreased in many PLHIV after ART. Unsorted PBMC were profiled instead of sorted CD4+ and CD8+ T cells because pre-ART samples had limited cell numbers. A significant increase in TRB diversity was found to be associated with ART initiation, although TRB diversity was observed to remain significantly below that of transplant donor controls even after long-term ART. Since PBMC availability was limited, sequencing covered only the TCR beta chain, with no alpha chain pairing. Narrower CDR3 length ranges were observed in HIV repertoires than in controls, and an antigen-experienced repertoire with only a slight naive shift after ART was suggested by the network structure.

The immunoSEQ hsTCRB v3.0 assay was used at survey level resolution to sequence the TRB variable region. TRB sequencing targeted a depth of about 40,000-55,000 T-cell genomes per sample. An Illumina MiSeq with a v3 150-cycle kit was used to sequence the pooled TRB libraries. The authors' pipeline ran thus. Repertoire analysis was run in R within a reproducible Nextflow workflow that covered QC, data transformation and analysis. LymphoSeq2, an R package for exploring AIRR-Seq data, was used to implement custom analyses. After excluding a few samples that yielded fewer than 5000 total TRB sequences, approximately 180 HIV repertoires remained for analysis. Of the approximately 190 retained HIV repertoires, some 60 were collected before and 120 to 130 after ART initiation. Repertoires were downsampled to 5000 TRB nucleotide sequences, with summary statistics averaged over 100 downsampling iterations. TRB sequences were retained for analysis only if CDR3 regions of at least seven amino acids were present. Two measures captured diversity: a Shannon entropy-derived clonality score and the Gini coefficient. Repertoire networks linked the top 5000 CDR3 amino acid sequences whenever two sequences differed by an edit distance of one. GLIPH2 predicted antigen specificity groups and MHC restriction for TRB CDR3 amino acid sequences. To flag known CMV, EBV, HIV or tissue antigen associations, CDR3 amino acid sequences were matched against VDJdb and McPAS-TCR. Pre-ART, post-ART and control groups were compared with Wilcoxon signed-rank tests and Holm-Bonferroni correction. What TCRdb holds here is the immuneACCESS table cut down to in-frame rearrangements. Part of the clones is not present; checked against another copy, under half of the missing clones reflect an unresolved V gene, and the others are unexplained. V, J and clone size derive from that table, while D and trimming were established from the DNA sequence. This sample gives fewer than 30,000 clones in total; 86% of them show up just once. Jointly, the top ten make up around 4.9% of the sample.

About this clone itself: Its target antigen remains unknown. Within one base of it there is no much larger clone, and no base qualities were kept.

For CDR1 and CDR2, the germline V gene (reference sequence) lists SGHKS and YYEKEE. The CDR3 starts with the cysteine, ends with the phenylalanine, and has 15 residues. The retained sequence is limited to the CDR3, 45 bases, with the frame set at the first base. V is pared back by 7 bases and J by 0 bases, with 14 bases lying between the germline termini. The sample consisted of unsorted PBMCs, taken 0.8 years after starting antiretroviral therapy. This clonotype was obtained from a woman in her 30s with HIV. The sequence is built from TRBV5-5 and TRBJ2-1; possibly the D gene is TRBD2, per 6 matching bases. The nucleotides read TGTGCCAGCCATTGGGGGGAACTCTCCTACAATGAGCAGTTCTTC. This translates into CASHWGELSYNEQFF.